Shown below are 4 T cell receptor beta chains from a single sample sequenced in a study of molecular identifiers for immune sequencing clone quantification. Each CDR3 protein gets one entry after TCRdb re-called the PCR reads with MiXCR. The repertoire has nearly 650,000 distinct CDR3 sequences, roughly 23% of them found once; the top ten carry 0.78%. Sequencing was done on a sample of naive CD8+ T cells from blood, with Jurkat cell RNA spiked in. Indicated subset: FACS-sorted CD8+CD4-CCR7+CD45RA+ naive T cells. The source is a human donor in good health. Some libraries in this study had Jurkat cell RNA spiked in.

Comment on this clonotype: A much larger clone lies a single base off, so this may be a read error. V and J are TRBV6-5 and TRBJ2-3; the D gene is possibly TRBD2 (6 bases). The CDR3 consists of 15 residues. Trimming shortened V by 5 bases and J by 1 base, and 13 bases separated the two germline ends. Germline CDR1 reads MNHEY; CDR2 reads SVGAGI. CDR3 nucleotide sequence: TGTGCCAGCAGTCACTGGGCTAGCGGCACAGATACGCAGTATTTT. Its translation: CASSHWASGTDTQYF.

This clonotype was picked up one time. The J gene is TRBJ1-5, the V gene TRBV7-9; 10 bases are a match to TRBD1. CDR3 length equals 15 residues. V shed 4 bases and J 5 bases; nucleotides not matched to a gene: 5. Germline V gives CDR1 SEHNR, CDR2 FQNEAQ (reference sequence). The CDR3 spells CASSYPGTGDQPQHF. The CDR3 bases are TGTGCCAGCAGCTATCCCGGGACAGGGGATCAGCCCCAGCATTTT.

This clonotype was detected only a few times. The chain combines TRBV3-1 with TRBJ2-7, with D unresolved. The CDR3 spans 13 residues. Germline values: CDR1 LGHDT, CDR2 YNNKEL (reference sequence). The V end was cut by 1 base, the J end by 2 bases, with 6 bases between. DNA of the CDR3: TGTGCCAGCAGCCAAGTTATAGCCTACGAGCAGTACTTC. Amino acid sequence: CASSQVIAYEQYF.

This clonotype has at least ten counts. The chain is built from TRBV9 and TRBJ1-1; no firm D call. Germline V gene sequence: CDR1 SGDLS, CDR2 YYNGEE. Trimming shortened V by 0 bases and J by 5 bases, and 17 bases separated the two germline ends. There are 16 residues in the CDR3. This CDR3 reads CASSVGEGDIGTEAFF. The CDR3 DNA sequence: TGTGCCAGCAGCGTAGGAGAGGGAGACATTGGGACTGAAGCTTTCTTT.